This T cell receptor (beta chain) originates from a study of T cells in narcolepsy. Overall study context: Healthy controls were enrolled alongside patients with narcolepsy type 1 or type 2. The study, taken as a whole, reports: Same-patient CSF and blood CD4+ T cell clonotypes included HCRT-specific and TRIB2-specific autoreactive ones. Some memory CD4+ repertoires had no autoreactive clone sequences. Blood of same and different patients, but not healthy controls, reportedly held recurring autoreactive clonotypes.

Per the germline V gene, CDR1 is MNHEY and CDR2 is SVGAGI. V was shortened by 6 bases and J by 1 base, with 12 bases between the two germline ends. This CDR3 has 15 residues. This table comes from immunoSEQ multiplex PCR, and its TCRdb copy is limited to in-frame clones, with some not included. Altogether roughly 34,000 clones are present, roughly 80% being singletons, with the ten largest covering around 1.3%. Regarding this clone: Its antigen remains unknown.

V usage is TRBV6-5 and J usage is TRBJ1-4; D is possibly TRBD1 (5 bases). This TCR was sampled from a human donor with narcolepsy. Sequenced sample: CD45RA- memory CD4+ T cells from PBMCs. CDR3 loop: CASSYGGGTNEKLFF. In nucleotides, the CDR3 is TGTGCCAGCAGCTACGGCGGGGGAACTAATGAAAAACTGTTTTTT.